These 9 T cell receptor beta chains were all obtained from the same sample, sequenced in a study of beta chain features in type 1 diabetes (dated by TCRdb to the late 2010s). Receptor libraries were prepared by the immunoSEQ multiplex PCR assay. The entire amount of isolated RNA was reverse transcribed using the High Capacity cDNA Reverse Transcription Kit, so the sequenced TCRB transcripts were expressed ones. The table comes from immuneACCESS by way of TCRdb, which keeps in-frame sequences with V and J called. Part of the clones is missing from these tables; in studies checked, under half for an unresolved V gene and the rest for unknown reasons. This sample lists about 140,000 clones; 8% to 13% were detected once. The ten largest account for 1% to 1.5% of the sample. The specimen was naive CD4+ T cells from blood. The meaning of the sample's cell subset or site label: true naive CD4+ T cells. These receptors came from a man aged 18 to 35 in good health.

This clone was found a few times. The rearrangement links TRBV7-9 to TRBJ2-5, with 10 bases fitting TRBD1. With the DNA end fitting TRBJ2-7 better, the J assignment may be wrong. The CDR3 runs 12 residues. Germline V gene data show CDR1 as SEHNR and CDR2 as FQNEAQ (reference sequence). The CDR3 DNA sequence: TGTGCCACCAGGACAGGGGGCTACGAGCAGTACTTC. It encodes CATRTGGYEQYF.

The chain carries TRBV6-6 and TRBJ2-1; D perhaps matches TRBD2 (6 bases). CDR3 length: 14 amino acids. Trimming stripped 0 bases from V and 9 bases from J, with 12 bases between. Germline CDR1 reads MNHNY; CDR2 reads SVGAGI (reference sequence). CDR3 loop: CASSYSSVGGEQFF. CDR3 DNA: TGTGCCAGCAGTTACTCCTCGGTCGGGGGTGAGCAGTTCTTC.

This clone was observed many times. Other DNA sequences in the same sample also yield this CDR3. This sequence joins TRBV4-2 and TRBJ2-5, with D tentatively TRBD1 (5 bases). The CDR3 has 14 residues. In germline, CDR1 is LGHNA, CDR2 YNFKEQ. V was cut by 4 bases and J by 1 base, with 10 bases left in between. Here the CDR3 reads CASSPGQGQETQYF. As DNA, the CDR3 is TGTGCCAGCAGCCCAGGACAAGGCCAAGAGACCCAGTACTTC.

V and J are TRBV6-6 and TRBJ2-5, with a possible D match to TRBD2 (5 bases). Trimming pared 6 bases from V and 9 bases from J, leaving 14 bases between. The CDR3 runs to 12 residues. Looked up from germline, CDR1 is MNHNY and CDR2 is SVGAGI (reference sequence). The CDR3 loop reads CASRGDRVPQYF. Written as DNA, the CDR3 is TGTGCCAGCAGGGGAGACCGCGTCCCCCAGTACTTC.

The chain couples TRBV5-6 to TRBJ1-2, with 10 bases matching TRBD1. The J segment lost 6 bases and the V segment lost 3 bases, leaving 8 bases of the junction unmatched. The V gene's germline CDR1 is SGHDT and CDR2 YYEEEE. This CDR3 contains 15 residues. CDR3 bases: TGTGCCAGCAGCTCTTGGGACAGGGGAGGGAATGGCTACACCTTC. This sequence encodes CASSSWDRGGNGYTF.

The V call is TRBV13, the J call TRBJ2-7; D gene unclear. Per the germline V gene, CDR1 is PRHDT and CDR2 is FYEKMQ (reference sequence). The CDR3 consists of 11 residues. The V gene lost 5 bases and the J gene lost 0 bases, with 2 bases spanning the gap. Here the CDR3 DNA reads TGTGCCAGCAGCCGCTCCTACGAGCAGTACTTC. It yields the protein CASSRSYEQYF.

This clone showed up just a few times. The rearrangement uses TRBV5-4 and TRBJ2-6; D is possibly TRBD1 (5 bases). The germline V gene has CDR1 SGHNT and CDR2 YYREEE (reference sequence). The CDR3 loop spans 19 amino acids. The V gene lost 0 bases and the J gene lost 0 bases, with 16 bases spanning the gap. Here the CDR3 reads CASSLGGWTSSSGANVLTF. CDR3 DNA: TGTGCCAGCAGCTTGGGGGGCTGGACATCAAGCTCTGGGGCCAACGTCCTGACTTTC.

This clone appeared many times. This rearrangement joins TRBV29-1 to TRBJ2-5, with 9 bases aligning to TRBD1. J was trimmed by 4 bases and V by 6 bases; bases with no gene match: 6. This CDR3 is 13 amino acids long. Germline V gives CDR1 SQVTM, CDR2 ANQGSEA. The CDR3 loop is CSVADRGGETQYF. The CDR3 nucleotides read TGCAGCGTCGCAGACAGGGGGGGAGAGACCCAGTACTTC. Together with reference TRBV29-1 and TRBJ2-5, the CDR3 gives the full variable domain: SAVISQKPSRDICQRGTSLTIQCQVDSQVTMMFWYRQQPGQSLTLIATANQGSEATYESGFVIDKFPISRPNLTFSTLTVSNMSPEDSSIYLCSVADRGGETQYFGPGTRLLVL.

V is TRBV29-1 and J is TRBJ1-5; 8 bases are a match to TRBD1. Germline CDR1 SQVTM, CDR2 ANQGSEA. The junction had 7 bases not matched to a gene; V was cut back by 5 bases and J by 4 bases. The CDR3 extends over 14 amino acids. CDR3 bases: TGCAGCGTTACCCCCGGGACAGGTAATCAGCCCCAGCATTTT. It is translated as CSVTPGTGNQPQHF.